Only a few counts were recorded for the clone carrying this TCR beta chain. This specimen belongs to a study of cytomegalovirus exposure and HLA in healthy donors. CDR3 length: 15 amino acids. Per germline, CDR1 LNHDA and CDR2 SQIVND (reference sequence). V lost 7 bases, J lost 1 base, and 7 bases stayed unmatched. The PCR made use of 60 Vbeta and 13 Jbeta primers. Data came from immunoSEQ multiplex PCR; TCRdb stores just in-frame clones and leaves some out. The table includes 30,000 to 40,000 clones, roughly 67% detected once. The rearrangement joins TRBV19 to TRBJ1-5; 7 bases fit TRBD1. The sample comprised PBMCs. The receptor's source is a middle-aged man in good health and CMV-seropositive. The CDR3 here is CASTIDRASNQPQHF. In DNA form, the CDR3 reads TGTGCCAGTACCATCGACAGGGCGAGCAATCAGCCCCAGCATTTT.